This section outlines one T cell receptor (beta chain) sequence together with its context. Assay used: immunoSEQ multiplex PCR; TCRdb lists only in-frame clones, some missing. The sample has about 30,000 clones, under 80% seen once; the top ten hold about 2.1%. These data come from a study of STAT5B mutations in CD4+ large granular lymphocyte leukemia. The CDR3 contains 12 residues. Germline V gene lookup returns CDR1 KGHSH and CDR2 LQKENI. Trimming removed 6 bases at V and 5 bases at J, with 10 bases between. Sequenced: CD4+ T cells from blood buffy coats. The chain employs TRBV18 and TRBJ2-5; D not certain. This sequence originates from a human donor in good health. The DNA for the CDR3 is TGTGCCAGCTCGACGACCTGGGAGACCCAGTACTTC. Its translation is CASSTTWETQYF. Drawing the rest from reference TRBV18 and TRBJ2-5, the complete variable domain is NAGVMQNPRHLVRRRGQEARLRCSPMKGHSHVYWYRQLPEEGLKFMVYLQKENIIDESGMPKERFSAEFPKEGPSILRIQQVVRGDSAAYFCASSTTWETQYFGPGTRLLVL.